The rows below give T cell receptor beta chains drawn from one sample of a study of blood T cell repertoires in COVID-19. Libraries were prepared by immunoSEQ multiplex PCR; TCRdb keeps only in-frame clonotypes and omits some of them. The table lists around 250,000 clones, around 93% of them singletons, with 1% to 1.5% in the top ten. Sequences were obtained from PBMCs or T cells enriched from blood (not recorded which). The receptors were gathered from a human donor in a cohort exposed to, infected with or recovered from COVID-19 (not recorded which). The donor label of this sample is uncertain. The CDR3 runs from the conserved cysteine through the conserved F or W.

>TRBJ2-5|TRBV5-5
CASSLTTTRAQYF
>TRBJ2-7|TRBV27
CASSLAGGVSYEQYF
>TRBJ1-2|TRBV4-2
CASSRPDSNYGYTF
>TRBJ2-7|TRBV12-3/TRBV12-4
CASSSGNIYEQYF
>TRBJ2-1|TRBV7-9
CASSFGGGAGNEQFF
>TRBJ1-2|TRBV29-1
CSVEGPDHHYGYTF
>TRBJ1-6|TRBV19
CASSIDLSGHTAINSPLHF
>TRBJ2-5|TRBV9
CASSLNRRDFGETQYF
>TRBJ1-6|TRBV7-9
CASGGQGNSPLHF
>TRBJ1-3|TRBV7-9
CASSLSPGQGTFSGNTIYF
>TRBJ1-1|TRBV6-5
CASIGRTNTEAFF
>TRBJ1-1|TRBV4-2
CASSHHRGMDTEAFF
>TRBJ2-7|TRBV5-1
CASSNRSPYEQYF
>TRBJ1-2|TRBV4-2
CASSEVGSHYGYTF
>TRBJ1-5|TRBV30
CAWGAPGQLNQPQHF
>TRBJ1-2|TRBV7-5
CARSLCPGFPGYTF
>TRBJ2-1|TRBV7-9
CASSLAQRGGPHEQFF
>TRBJ1-6|TRBV5-4
CASSIQGRYSPLHF
>TRBJ2-2|TRBV7-6
CASSPGTRRNTGELFF
>TRBJ1-1|TRBV5-1
CASSSGQGSNTEAFF
>TRBJ2-1|TRBV2
CASSVRGVGNEQFF
>TRBJ2-2|TRBV7-9
CASSSTGVENTGELFF
>TRBJ1-6|TRBV25-1
CASSEQGLMYSPLHF
>TRBJ2-3|TRBV5-4
CASSPQRGGVTDTQYF
>TRBJ2-2|TRBV4-1
CASSQFVVGTAAGELFF
>TRBJ2-7|TRBV6-6
CASSTRSTGEAYEQYF
>TRBJ1-1|TRBV7-2
CASSEGENTEAFF
>TRBJ1-3|TRBV30
CAWSVHTGVKGNTIYF
>TRBJ1-2|TRBV19
CASSANVGYTF
>TRBJ1-4|TRBV6-5
CASRPDSGEKLFF
>TRBJ1-1|TRBV27
CASSLSGGNAFF
>TRBJ2-5|TRBV5-1
CASSLGDRALETQYF
>TRBJ1-4|TRBV2
CASRDFGGETNEKLFF
>TRBJ1-3|TRBV30
CAWSVRVRGPGNTIYF
>TRBJ2-1|TRBV23-1
CASSLDRYNEQFF
>TRBJ1-4|TRBV2
CASSVLGRVEEKLFF
>TRBJ2-1|TRBV7-2
CASSILAGGLGNEQFF
>TRBJ2-2|TRBV9
CASSARERGITGELFF
>TRBJ2-2|TRBV27
CASSTTTGLGTGELFF
>TRBJ1-3|TRBV4-1
CASSQGTGGFGYF
>TRBJ1-5|TRBV11-1
CASSLGLGQPQHF
>TRBJ1-2|TRBV6-5
CASSRDRRGYGYTF
>TRBJ1-1|TRBV12-5
CASASNTAGANTEAFF
>TRBJ2-5|TRBV7-2
CASSSGLAGGGETQYF
>TRBJ2-3|TRBV13
CASSAGAFSSTDTQYF